This is a list of T cell receptor beta chains from one sample in a study of blood T cell repertoires in COVID-19. Profiled with immunoSEQ multiplex PCR; TCRdb holds only in-frame clones, not every one. Of approximately 76,000 clones detected, around 86% appear once; the ten largest clones hold 1.5% to 2%. Input material: peripheral blood. The receptors here all came from a woman aged 55-70 years with acute or convalescent COVID-19. Each CDR3 is given with its conserved first and last residue. The D gene is left open where the match is weak. Clone size is stated in some rows and not others, as once, few, many or a class when expanded.

J gene	clone size	D gene	V gene	CDR3 protein	CDR3 DNA
TRBJ1-2	.	.	TRBV6-1	CASSEALEYGYTF	TGTGCCAGCAGTGAAGCGCTCGAGTATGGCTACACCTTC
TRBJ2-2	once	TRBD1	TRBV28	CASRINRGRTGELFF	TGTGCCAGCAGGATTAACAGGGGGAGGACCGGGGAGCTGTTTTTT
TRBJ2-1	once	.	TRBV9	CASSVGISPVNEQFF	TGTGCCAGCAGCGTAGGAATCTCCCCGGTCAATGAGCAGTTCTTC
TRBJ1-2	.	.	TRBV7-8	CASSIGSRLFYGYTF	TGTGCCAGCAGCATCGGTTCTAGGCTTTTCTATGGCTACACCTTC
TRBJ2-3	.	.	TRBV7-2	CASSLARGGFSTDTQYF	TGTGCCAGCAGCTTAGCGCGAGGCGGGTTTAGCACAGATACGCAGTATTTT
TRBJ1-6	.	.	TRBV7-2	CASSPQTQRNSPLHF	TGTGCCAGCAGCCCCCAAACACAACGTAATTCACCCCTCCACTTT
TRBJ1-5	.	TRBD1	TRBV5-1	CASSHGQGATYPQHF	TGCGCCAGCAGCCATGGACAGGGGGCGACTTATCCCCAGCATTTT
TRBJ1-6	.	.	TRBV9	CASSVSAVEASPLHF	TGTGCCAGCAGCGTATCTGCGGTTGAAGCTTCACCCCTCCACTTT
TRBJ2-1	.	TRBD2	TRBV6-2/TRBV6-3	CASSYPASGYNEQFF	TGTGCCAGCAGCTATCCAGCTAGCGGCTACAATGAGCAGTTCTTC
TRBJ2-7	.	.	TRBV29-1	CSVEDPREPTYEQYF	TGCAGCGTTGAAGATCCCAGGGAACCCACCTACGAGCAGTACTTC
TRBJ1-5	.	TRBD1	TRBV6-6	CASKTGEQPQHF	TGTGCCAGCAAAACAGGGGAGCAGCCCCAGCATTTT
TRBJ1-6	.	.	TRBV5-1	CASRLQGESSPLHF	TGCGCCAGTCGCCTCCAGGGCGAATCTTCACCCCTCCACTTT
TRBJ2-7	once	TRBD1	TRBV6-5	CASRRDRDYEQYF	TGTGCCAGCAGGCGAGACAGGGACTACGAGCAGTACTTC
TRBJ2-7	.	.	TRBV27	CASSFASGFYEQYF	TGTGCCAGCAGTTTCGCTTCGGGGTTTTACGAGCAGTACTTC
TRBJ2-2	.	.	TRBV18	CASSPTEGTGELFF	TGTGCCAGCTCACCAACGGAGGGCACCGGGGAGCTGTTTTTT
TRBJ2-3	.	TRBD2	TRBV2	CASSARTSGGVQYF	TGTGCCAGCAGTGCCCGGACTAGCGGGGGAGTGCAGTATTTT
TRBJ2-7	.	TRBD1	TRBV28	CASSVDRGVQYF	TGTGCCAGCAGCGTAGACAGGGGGGTGCAGTACTTC
TRBJ2-1	.	TRBD1	TRBV28	CASSPPTGGGSYNEQFF	TGTGCCAGCAGTCCCCCTACAGGGGGCGGCTCCTACAATGAGCAGTTCTTC
TRBJ2-2	.	TRBD2	TRBV5-1	CASSLVGGLAGANTGELFF	TGCGCCAGCAGCTTGGTAGGCGGACTAGCGGGGGCGAACACCGGGGAGCTGTTTTTT
TRBJ1-5	medium-sized	.	TRBV4-1	CASSQHDRRNQPQHF	TGCGCCAGCAGCCAACACGACAGGCGCAATCAGCCCCAGCATTTT
TRBJ1-2	.	.	TRBV15	CATSRDYAQEGNPLYGYTF	TGTGCCACCAGCAGAGATTACGCCCAGGAGGGCAATCCCCTCTATGGCTACACCTTC
TRBJ1-1	.	.	TRBV19	CASSITTGTEAFF	TGTGCCAGTAGTATAACCACAGGAACTGAAGCTTTCTTT
TRBJ2-3	once	TRBD2	TRBV11-2	CASSLSLAADTQYF	TGTGCCAGCAGCTTGTCTCTAGCGGCTGATACGCAGTATTTT
TRBJ2-1	.	.	TRBV12-3/TRBV12-4	CASSLSDYSFF	TGTGCCAGCAGTTTGAGCGACTACTCCTTCTTC
TRBJ2-3	few	.	TRBV4-2	CASSQGVSDTDTQYF	TGTGCCAGCAGCCAAGGTGTTAGCGACACAGATACGCAGTATTTT
TRBJ1-6	.	TRBD1	TRBV3-1/TRBV3-2	CASGFGNRGNSPLHF	TGTGCCAGCGGGTTCGGGAACAGGGGGAATTCACCCCTCCACTTT
TRBJ2-7	.	.	TRBV10-3	CAISDQRKAYEQYF	TGTGCCATCAGTGACCAGCGGAAGGCCTACGAGCAGTACTTC
TRBJ1-4	.	TRBD1	TRBV7-9	CATGGQGIWEKLFF	TGTGCCACTGGGGGACAGGGTATTTGGGAAAAACTGTTTTTT
TRBJ2-7	.	TRBD1	TRBV7-8	CASSLGLGGKYEQYF	TGTGCCAGCAGCTTAGGATTAGGGGGCAAATACGAGCAGTACTTC
TRBJ2-5	.	TRBD1	TRBV7-3	CASSLQSAGGQETQYF	TGTGCCAGCAGCTTACAGTCTGCAGGGGGCCAAGAGACCCAGTACTTC
TRBJ1-5	few	.	TRBV5-5	CASSLNQGLGQPQHF	TGTGCCAGCAGCTTGAATCAGGGTTTGGGTCAGCCCCAGCATTTT
TRBJ2-5	once	.	TRBV7-3	CASSRQGGPETQYF	TGTGCCAGCTCGAGGCAGGGTGGTCCAGAGACCCAGTACTTC
TRBJ2-3	.	.	TRBV18	CASSPRQDSTDTQYF	TGTGCCAGCTCCCCTCGACAGGACAGCACAGATACGCAGTATTTT
TRBJ1-1	.	.	TRBV13	CASSLVGAMGTEAFF	TGTGCCAGCAGCTTGGTAGGGGCGATGGGCACTGAAGCTTTCTTT
TRBJ2-1	.	.	TRBV7-7	CASSPGPQGGNEQFF	TGTGCCAGCTCCCCCGGTCCACAGGGTGGCAATGAGCAGTTCTTC
TRBJ2-2	.	TRBD1	TRBV14	CASSQSHRGLGTGELFF	TGTGCCAGCAGCCAATCCCACAGGGGCTTGGGCACCGGGGAGCTGTTTTTT
TRBJ2-7	.	TRBD2	TRBV2	CASSERGVGFEQYF	TGTGCCAGCAGTGAACGGGGGGTTGGATTCGAGCAGTACTTC
TRBJ1-4	.	.	TRBV10-1	CASSEPGTYTTNEKLFF	TGCGCCAGCAGTGAGCCGGGGACATACACAACTAATGAAAAACTGTTTTTT
TRBJ2-7	once	.	TRBV19	CASSIGLTNYEQYF	TGTGCCAGTAGTATCGGCCTTACTAACTACGAGCAGTACTTC
TRBJ1-4	.	.	TRBV5-1	CASSHTGSATNEKLFF	TGCGCCAGCAGCCATACAGGGTCCGCAACTAATGAAAAACTGTTTTTT
TRBJ2-2	.	TRBD2	TRBV5-5	CASSLGLAPGELFF	TGTGCCAGCAGCTTGGGACTAGCCCCCGGGGAGCTGTTTTTT
TRBJ2-3	few	.	TRBV21-1	CASSVRLAGVKSDTQYF	TGTGCCAGCAGCGTTCGACTAGCGGGAGTTAAATCAGATACGCAGTATTTT
TRBJ2-1	.	.	TRBV11-3	CASSPGSNEQFF	TGTGCCAGCAGCCCTGGTAGCAATGAGCAGTTCTTC
TRBJ1-3	.	.	TRBV9	CASSEQGHSGNTIYF	TGTGCCAGCAGCGAACAGGGTCACTCTGGAAACACCATATATTTT
TRBJ1-1	.	.	TRBV19	CASSMAGRTEAFF	TGTGCCAGTAGTATGGCAGGTAGGACTGAAGCTTTCTTT
TRBJ2-3	.	TRBD2	TRBV4-2	CASSQVGTSGGAGTDTQYF	TGTGCCAGCAGCCAAGTGGGGACTAGCGGGGGGGCAGGCACAGATACGCAGTATTTT
TRBJ2-3	.	.	TRBV10-1	CASSRLVTDTQYF	TGCGCCAGCAGTCGACTAGTAACAGATACGCAGTATTTT
TRBJ2-7	.	.	TRBV13	CASSGGSKRPYEQYF	TGTGCCAGCAGCGGGGGCAGCAAAAGACCCTACGAGCAGTACTTC
TRBJ1-3	.	.	TRBV9	CASSVSGEGNTIYF	TGTGCCAGCAGCGTTTCGGGGGAAGGAAACACCATATATTTT
TRBJ2-2	.	.	TRBV5-1	CASSSGNTGELFF	TGCGCCAGCAGTTCGGGGAACACCGGGGAGCTGTTTTTT
TRBJ2-3	once	.	TRBV5-1	CASSLYGGTTDTQYF	TGCGCCAGCAGCTTGTACGGCGGCACCACAGATACGCAGTATTTT
TRBJ2-5	.	TRBD2	TRBV2	CASRREYQETQYF	TGTGCCAGCAGGCGGGAGTACCAAGAGACCCAGTACTTC
TRBJ2-3	.	TRBD1	TRBV28	CASSSGQGTDTQYF	TGTGCCAGCAGTTCGGGACAGGGGACAGATACGCAGTATTTT
TRBJ2-5	.	TRBD2	TRBV7-9	CASSHELTSGYF	TGTGCCAGCAGCCACGAACTGACTAGCGGGTACTTC
TRBJ1-1	once	.	TRBV4-2	CASSQEHSNRAEAFF	TGTGCCAGCAGCCAAGAACATTCAAACCGGGCTGAAGCTTTCTTT